The T cell receptor (beta chain) under discussion was sequenced for a study of T cells in Graves' hyperthyroidism and ophthalmopathy. Study-wide results and limits: Prediction of ophthalmopathy progression came a median around 6.1 months pre-onset.

In the ophthalmopathy cohort, Clinical Activity Score was at least 3, NOSPECS grade at least 4, and duration under 3 months. On the basis of clinical symptoms, serum thyroxine and TRAb, thyroid ultrasound and orbital computed tomography, diagnoses were made. Extraction of PBMCs used under 13 ml of fresh peripheral blood. This clonotype has ten or more counts. Its target is unknown. Researchers amplified the TCR beta CDR3 regions from RNA transcripts. First-round RT-PCR with HTBI primers amplified the TCR CDR3 region. A single record per CDR3 protein comes from TCRdb applying MiXCR to the multiplex PCR reads. This table has roughly 500,000 distinct CDR3 sequences, approximately 16% appearing once. The germline V and J ends were trimmed by 1 base and 5 bases, with 11 bases remaining between them. Germline V gene lookup returns CDR1 GTSNPN and CDR2 SVGIG (reference sequence). There are 13 residues in the CDR3.

This rearrangement joins TRBV30 to TRBJ1-1; D is unclear. The TCR comes from a woman in her twenties or thirties with Graves' ophthalmopathy. The sample taken for sequencing was blood. CDR3: CAWSALFLTEAFF. CDR3 in DNA: TGTGCCTGGAGTGCCTTATTTCTGACTGAAGCTTTCTTT.